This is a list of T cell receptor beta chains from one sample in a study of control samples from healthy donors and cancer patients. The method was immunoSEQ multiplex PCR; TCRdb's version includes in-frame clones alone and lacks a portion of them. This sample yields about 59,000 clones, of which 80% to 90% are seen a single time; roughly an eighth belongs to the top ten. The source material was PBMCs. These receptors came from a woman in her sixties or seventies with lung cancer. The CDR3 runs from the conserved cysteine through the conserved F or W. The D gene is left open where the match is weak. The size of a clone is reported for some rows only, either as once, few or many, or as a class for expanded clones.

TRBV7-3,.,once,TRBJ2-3,CASSWNDRLTQYF,TGTGCCAGCAGCTGGAATGACCGGCTTACGCAGTATTTT
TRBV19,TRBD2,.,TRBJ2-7,CASSRGGGYEQYF,TGTGCCAGTAGTAGGGGGGGAGGCTACGAGCAGTACTTC
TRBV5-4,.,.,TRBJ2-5,CASSDTLGTQYF,TGTGCCAGCAGTGATACTCTGGGGACCCAGTACTTC
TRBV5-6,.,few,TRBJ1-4,CASSSPTGRGEKLFF,TGTGCCAGCAGCTCCCCAACAGGGCGGGGGGAAAAACTGTTTTTT
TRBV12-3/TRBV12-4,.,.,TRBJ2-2,CASSFSPGELFF,TGTGCCAGCAGTTTTTCTCCCGGGGAGCTGTTTTTT
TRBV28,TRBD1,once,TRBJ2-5,CASSFWDRGGETQYF,TGTGCCAGCAGTTTTTGGGACAGGGGTGGCGAGACCCAGTACTTC
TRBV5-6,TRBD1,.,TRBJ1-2,CASSLETGGDHGYTF,TGTGCCAGCAGCTTGGAAACAGGGGGCGATCATGGCTACACCTTC
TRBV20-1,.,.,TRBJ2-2,CSASQHGELFF,TGCAGTGCCTCACAACACGGGGAGCTGTTTTTT
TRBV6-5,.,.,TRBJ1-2,CASTFAGYGYTF,TGTGCCAGCACGTTTGCAGGCTATGGCTACACCTTC
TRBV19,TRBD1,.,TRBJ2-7,CASSLRDRGYEQYF,TGTGCCAGTAGTCTAAGGGACAGGGGGTACGAGCAGTACTTC
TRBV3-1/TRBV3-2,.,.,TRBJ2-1,CASSQVSYNEQFF,TGTGCCAGCAGCCAAGTCTCATACAATGAGCAGTTCTTC
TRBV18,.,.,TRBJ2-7,CASSPPMGSSYEQYF,TGTGCCAGCTCACCGCCCATGGGATCGTCCTACGAGCAGTACTTC
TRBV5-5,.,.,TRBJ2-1,CASSLAVDNEQFF,TGTGCCAGCAGCTTGGCCGTGGACAATGAGCAGTTCTTC
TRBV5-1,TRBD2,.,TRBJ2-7,CASSPEPGLAGEGQYF,TGCGCCAGTAGCCCGGAACCGGGACTAGCGGGAGAAGGGCAGTACTTC
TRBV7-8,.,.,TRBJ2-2,CASRNPGAPPNTGELFF,TGTGCCAGCAGAAACCCCGGGGCTCCGCCTAACACCGGGGAGCTGTTTTTT
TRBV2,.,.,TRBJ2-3,CASNLVPSTDTQYF,TGTGCCAGCAACCTGGTTCCCAGCACAGATACGCAGTATTTT
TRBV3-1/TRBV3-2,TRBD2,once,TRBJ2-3,CASSPLAGGTTDTQYF,TGTGCCAGCAGCCCGCTAGCGGGGGGGACCACAGATACGCAGTATTTT
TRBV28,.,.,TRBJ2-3,CASSAEVGPDTFTDTQYF,TGTGCCAGCAGCGCAGAAGTCGGCCCAGACACGTTCACAGATACGCAGTATTTT
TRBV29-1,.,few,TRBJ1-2,CSVMTNYGYTF,TGCAGCGTGATGACGAACTATGGCTACACCTTC
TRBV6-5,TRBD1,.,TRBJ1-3,CASSTTGAGNTIYF,TGTGCCAGCAGTACGACAGGGGCGGGAAACACCATATATTTT
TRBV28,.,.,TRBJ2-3,CASVGGSDTQYF,TGTGCCAGCGTTGGAGGATCAGATACGCAGTATTTT
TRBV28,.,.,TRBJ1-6,CASSLPGNNSPLHF,TGTGCCAGCAGCCTCCCAGGGAATAATTCACCCCTCCACTTT
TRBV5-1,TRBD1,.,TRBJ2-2,CASSFGTGGTGELFF,TGCGCCAGCAGCTTCGGGACAGGGGGCACCGGGGAGCTGTTTTTT
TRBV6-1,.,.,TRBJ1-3,CASSEVHGKGNTIYF,TGTGCCAGCAGTGAAGTCCACGGGAAGGGAAACACCATATATTTT
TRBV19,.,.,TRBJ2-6,CASSEGTGANVLTF,TGTGCCAGTTCAGAGGGTACTGGGGCCAACGTCCTGACTTTC
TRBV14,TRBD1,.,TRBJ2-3,CASSGQGARDTQYF,TGTGCCAGCAGCGGACAGGGGGCCCGGGATACGCAGTATTTT
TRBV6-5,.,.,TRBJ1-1,CASSYTGINTEAFF,TGTGCCAGCAGTTACACAGGTATAAACACTGAAGCTTTCTTT
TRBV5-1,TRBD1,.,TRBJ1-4,CASSLGQGLGEKLFF,TGCGCCAGCAGCTTGGGACAGGGTCTAGGTGAAAAACTGTTTTTT
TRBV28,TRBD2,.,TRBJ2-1,CASTSGRWYNEQFF,TGTGCCAGTACTAGCGGGAGATGGTACAATGAGCAGTTCTTC
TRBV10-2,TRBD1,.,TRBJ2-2,CASSEGRGRGTGELFF,TGCGCCAGCAGTGAGGGTAGGGGGCGCGGCACCGGGGAGCTGTTTTTT
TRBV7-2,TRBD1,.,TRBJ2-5,CASSSPLDRVTETQYF,TGTGCCAGCAGCTCCCCCCTGGACAGGGTAACGGAGACCCAGTACTTC
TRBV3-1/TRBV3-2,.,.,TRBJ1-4,CASSQVQGREKLFF,TGTGCCAGCAGCCAAGTCCAGGGAAGGGAAAAACTGTTTTTT
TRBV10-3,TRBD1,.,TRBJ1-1,CAIRRQGARTEAFF,TGTGCCATCAGACGACAGGGGGCGCGGACTGAAGCTTTCTTT
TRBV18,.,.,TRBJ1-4,CASSRTDTEKLFF,TGTGCCAGCTCTCGGACAGACACGGAAAAACTGTTTTTT
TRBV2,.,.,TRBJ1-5,CASSEAPRVGQPQHF,TGTGCCAGCAGTGAAGCCCCAAGGGTCGGACAGCCCCAGCATTTT
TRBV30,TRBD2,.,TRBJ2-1,CAWRTSSNEQFF,TGTGCCTGGCGGACTAGCAGTAATGAGCAGTTCTTC
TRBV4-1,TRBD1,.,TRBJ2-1,CASSQDRRTGSYNEQFF,TGCGCCAGCAGCCAAGATAGACGGACAGGTTCCTACAATGAGCAGTTCTTC
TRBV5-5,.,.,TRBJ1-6,CASSFSGTSPLHF,TGTGCCAGCAGCTTCTCAGGGACCTCACCCCTCCACTTT
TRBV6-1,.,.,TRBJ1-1,CASSEIQGYTEAFF,TGTGCCAGCAGTGAGATCCAGGGGTATACTGAAGCTTTCTTT
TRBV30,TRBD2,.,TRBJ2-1,CAWSTGLAGENEQFF,TGTGCCTGGAGTACGGGACTAGCGGGAGAGAATGAGCAGTTCTTC
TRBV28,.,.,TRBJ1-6,CASAGPHYNSPLHF,TGTGCCAGTGCAGGGCCCCACTATAATTCACCCCTCCACTTT
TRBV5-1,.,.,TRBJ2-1,CASSLAAGAHNEQFF,TGCGCCAGCAGCTTGGCCGCAGGGGCCCACAATGAGCAGTTCTTC
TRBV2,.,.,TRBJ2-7,CASSETYEQYF,TGTGCCAGCAGTGAAACCTACGAGCAGTACTTC
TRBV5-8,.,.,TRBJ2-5,CASTLGAGIYQETQYF,TGTGCCAGCACCCTGGGGGCGGGTATTTACCAAGAGACCCAGTACTTC
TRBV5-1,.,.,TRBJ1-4,CASSFGGSNEKLFF,TGCGCCAGCAGCTTCGGCGGTTCTAATGAAAAACTGTTTTTT
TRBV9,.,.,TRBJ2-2,CASSVGETATGELFF,TGTGCCAGCAGCGTAGGTGAGACTGCCACCGGGGAGCTGTTTTTT